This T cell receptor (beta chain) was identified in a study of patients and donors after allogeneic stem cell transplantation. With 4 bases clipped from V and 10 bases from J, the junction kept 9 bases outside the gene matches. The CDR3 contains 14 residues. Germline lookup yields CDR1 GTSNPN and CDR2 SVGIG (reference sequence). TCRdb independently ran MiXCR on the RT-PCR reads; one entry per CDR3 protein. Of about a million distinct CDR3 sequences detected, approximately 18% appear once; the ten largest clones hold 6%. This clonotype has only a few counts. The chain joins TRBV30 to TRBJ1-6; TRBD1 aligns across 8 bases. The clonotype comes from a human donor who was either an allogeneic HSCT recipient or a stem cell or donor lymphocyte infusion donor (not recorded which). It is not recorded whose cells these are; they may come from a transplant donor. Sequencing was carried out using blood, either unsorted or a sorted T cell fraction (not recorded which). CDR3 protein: CAWTMDRAGSPLHF. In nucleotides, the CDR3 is TGTGCCTGGACCATGGACAGGGCAGGGTCACCCCTCCACTTT.